What follows describes a single TCR beta chain. The data stem from a study of blood T cells in healthy people across ages. In the study overall: Using template switching, researchers captured about one barcoded beta molecule for each two T cells.

The individuals who served as donors were healthy Caucasians living in Russia, aged about 6 to 95. Then a second PCR, running roughly 7 to 12 cycles, was carried out with a sample-barcoded 5' primer and a J-beta primer mix. TCRdb re-called the 5' RACE reads with MiXCR, one entry per CDR3 protein. The sample lists roughly 930,000 distinct CDR3 sequences, 48% occurring once. The germline gives CDR1 SGHDN, CDR2 FVKESK. The CDR3 totals 15 residues. Trimming shortened V by 4 bases and J by 3 bases, and 13 bases separated the two germline ends. This sequence joins TRBV14 and TRBJ1-5, with D perhaps matching TRBD1 (6 bases). The sample taken for sequencing was blood. The sequence was collected from a man aged 25-45 years in good health. The DNA for the CDR3 is TGTGCCAGCAGCCGAGAGGGGGGGACCAATCAGCCCCAGCATTTT. Its protein is CASSREGGTNQPQHF. The whole variable domain, filled in from reference TRBV14 and TRBJ1-5, reads EAGVTQFPSHSVIEKGQTVTLRCDPISGHDNLYWYRRVMGKEIKFLLHFVKESKQDESGMPNNRFLAERTGGTYSTLKVQPAELEDSGVYFCASSREGGTNQPQHFGDGTRLSIL.